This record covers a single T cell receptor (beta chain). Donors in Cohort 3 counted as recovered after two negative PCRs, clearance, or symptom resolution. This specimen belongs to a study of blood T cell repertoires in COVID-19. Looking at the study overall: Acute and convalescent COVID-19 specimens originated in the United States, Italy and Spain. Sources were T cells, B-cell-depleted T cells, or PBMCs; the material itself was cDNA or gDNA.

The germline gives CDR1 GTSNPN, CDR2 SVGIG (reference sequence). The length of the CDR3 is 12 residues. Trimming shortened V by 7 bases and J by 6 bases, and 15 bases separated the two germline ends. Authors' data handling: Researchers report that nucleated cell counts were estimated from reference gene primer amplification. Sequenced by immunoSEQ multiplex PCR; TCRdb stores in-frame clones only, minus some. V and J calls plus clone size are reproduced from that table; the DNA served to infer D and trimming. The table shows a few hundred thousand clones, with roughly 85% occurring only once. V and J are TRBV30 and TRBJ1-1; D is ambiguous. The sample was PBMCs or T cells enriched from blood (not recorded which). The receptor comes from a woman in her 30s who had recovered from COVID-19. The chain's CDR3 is CASAETSAEAFF. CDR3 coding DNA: TGTGCCTCCGCGGAAACATCTGCTGAAGCTTTCTTT.